This T cell receptor (beta chain) appears in the sequencing data of a study of blood T cells in healthy people across ages. A second PCR of 7 to 11 cycles used a sample-barcoded 5' primer and a J-beta primer mix. Each sample yielded at least 3 million CDR3-containing paired-end reads. One entry per CDR3 protein, called by TCRdb with MiXCR from the 5' RACE reads. The sample yields over a million distinct CDR3 sequences, around 40% seen once. This clonotype was observed a handful of times. The antigen remains unidentified. General study results and limits: Reliance upon unsorted PBMCs precluded definitive naive versus antigen-experienced comparison. In long-lived donors, naive CD4+ cell counts and diversity exceeded those of aged donors. Naive T cell percentage showed a strong correlation with the diversity of TCR beta.

The CDR3 sequence is 14 residues long. In germline, CDR1 is SNHLY, CDR2 FYNNEI. Trimming shortened V by 7 bases and J by 0 bases, and 10 bases separated the two germline ends. The sample comprised blood. This receptor was identified in a young woman in good health. This chain connects TRBV2 to TRBJ2-4; TRBD2 is a possible D gene (6 bases). The CDR3 region has the DNA TGTGCCAGCACTCGGGAGCTAGCCAAAAACATTCAGTACTTC. Protein: CASTRELAKNIQYF.